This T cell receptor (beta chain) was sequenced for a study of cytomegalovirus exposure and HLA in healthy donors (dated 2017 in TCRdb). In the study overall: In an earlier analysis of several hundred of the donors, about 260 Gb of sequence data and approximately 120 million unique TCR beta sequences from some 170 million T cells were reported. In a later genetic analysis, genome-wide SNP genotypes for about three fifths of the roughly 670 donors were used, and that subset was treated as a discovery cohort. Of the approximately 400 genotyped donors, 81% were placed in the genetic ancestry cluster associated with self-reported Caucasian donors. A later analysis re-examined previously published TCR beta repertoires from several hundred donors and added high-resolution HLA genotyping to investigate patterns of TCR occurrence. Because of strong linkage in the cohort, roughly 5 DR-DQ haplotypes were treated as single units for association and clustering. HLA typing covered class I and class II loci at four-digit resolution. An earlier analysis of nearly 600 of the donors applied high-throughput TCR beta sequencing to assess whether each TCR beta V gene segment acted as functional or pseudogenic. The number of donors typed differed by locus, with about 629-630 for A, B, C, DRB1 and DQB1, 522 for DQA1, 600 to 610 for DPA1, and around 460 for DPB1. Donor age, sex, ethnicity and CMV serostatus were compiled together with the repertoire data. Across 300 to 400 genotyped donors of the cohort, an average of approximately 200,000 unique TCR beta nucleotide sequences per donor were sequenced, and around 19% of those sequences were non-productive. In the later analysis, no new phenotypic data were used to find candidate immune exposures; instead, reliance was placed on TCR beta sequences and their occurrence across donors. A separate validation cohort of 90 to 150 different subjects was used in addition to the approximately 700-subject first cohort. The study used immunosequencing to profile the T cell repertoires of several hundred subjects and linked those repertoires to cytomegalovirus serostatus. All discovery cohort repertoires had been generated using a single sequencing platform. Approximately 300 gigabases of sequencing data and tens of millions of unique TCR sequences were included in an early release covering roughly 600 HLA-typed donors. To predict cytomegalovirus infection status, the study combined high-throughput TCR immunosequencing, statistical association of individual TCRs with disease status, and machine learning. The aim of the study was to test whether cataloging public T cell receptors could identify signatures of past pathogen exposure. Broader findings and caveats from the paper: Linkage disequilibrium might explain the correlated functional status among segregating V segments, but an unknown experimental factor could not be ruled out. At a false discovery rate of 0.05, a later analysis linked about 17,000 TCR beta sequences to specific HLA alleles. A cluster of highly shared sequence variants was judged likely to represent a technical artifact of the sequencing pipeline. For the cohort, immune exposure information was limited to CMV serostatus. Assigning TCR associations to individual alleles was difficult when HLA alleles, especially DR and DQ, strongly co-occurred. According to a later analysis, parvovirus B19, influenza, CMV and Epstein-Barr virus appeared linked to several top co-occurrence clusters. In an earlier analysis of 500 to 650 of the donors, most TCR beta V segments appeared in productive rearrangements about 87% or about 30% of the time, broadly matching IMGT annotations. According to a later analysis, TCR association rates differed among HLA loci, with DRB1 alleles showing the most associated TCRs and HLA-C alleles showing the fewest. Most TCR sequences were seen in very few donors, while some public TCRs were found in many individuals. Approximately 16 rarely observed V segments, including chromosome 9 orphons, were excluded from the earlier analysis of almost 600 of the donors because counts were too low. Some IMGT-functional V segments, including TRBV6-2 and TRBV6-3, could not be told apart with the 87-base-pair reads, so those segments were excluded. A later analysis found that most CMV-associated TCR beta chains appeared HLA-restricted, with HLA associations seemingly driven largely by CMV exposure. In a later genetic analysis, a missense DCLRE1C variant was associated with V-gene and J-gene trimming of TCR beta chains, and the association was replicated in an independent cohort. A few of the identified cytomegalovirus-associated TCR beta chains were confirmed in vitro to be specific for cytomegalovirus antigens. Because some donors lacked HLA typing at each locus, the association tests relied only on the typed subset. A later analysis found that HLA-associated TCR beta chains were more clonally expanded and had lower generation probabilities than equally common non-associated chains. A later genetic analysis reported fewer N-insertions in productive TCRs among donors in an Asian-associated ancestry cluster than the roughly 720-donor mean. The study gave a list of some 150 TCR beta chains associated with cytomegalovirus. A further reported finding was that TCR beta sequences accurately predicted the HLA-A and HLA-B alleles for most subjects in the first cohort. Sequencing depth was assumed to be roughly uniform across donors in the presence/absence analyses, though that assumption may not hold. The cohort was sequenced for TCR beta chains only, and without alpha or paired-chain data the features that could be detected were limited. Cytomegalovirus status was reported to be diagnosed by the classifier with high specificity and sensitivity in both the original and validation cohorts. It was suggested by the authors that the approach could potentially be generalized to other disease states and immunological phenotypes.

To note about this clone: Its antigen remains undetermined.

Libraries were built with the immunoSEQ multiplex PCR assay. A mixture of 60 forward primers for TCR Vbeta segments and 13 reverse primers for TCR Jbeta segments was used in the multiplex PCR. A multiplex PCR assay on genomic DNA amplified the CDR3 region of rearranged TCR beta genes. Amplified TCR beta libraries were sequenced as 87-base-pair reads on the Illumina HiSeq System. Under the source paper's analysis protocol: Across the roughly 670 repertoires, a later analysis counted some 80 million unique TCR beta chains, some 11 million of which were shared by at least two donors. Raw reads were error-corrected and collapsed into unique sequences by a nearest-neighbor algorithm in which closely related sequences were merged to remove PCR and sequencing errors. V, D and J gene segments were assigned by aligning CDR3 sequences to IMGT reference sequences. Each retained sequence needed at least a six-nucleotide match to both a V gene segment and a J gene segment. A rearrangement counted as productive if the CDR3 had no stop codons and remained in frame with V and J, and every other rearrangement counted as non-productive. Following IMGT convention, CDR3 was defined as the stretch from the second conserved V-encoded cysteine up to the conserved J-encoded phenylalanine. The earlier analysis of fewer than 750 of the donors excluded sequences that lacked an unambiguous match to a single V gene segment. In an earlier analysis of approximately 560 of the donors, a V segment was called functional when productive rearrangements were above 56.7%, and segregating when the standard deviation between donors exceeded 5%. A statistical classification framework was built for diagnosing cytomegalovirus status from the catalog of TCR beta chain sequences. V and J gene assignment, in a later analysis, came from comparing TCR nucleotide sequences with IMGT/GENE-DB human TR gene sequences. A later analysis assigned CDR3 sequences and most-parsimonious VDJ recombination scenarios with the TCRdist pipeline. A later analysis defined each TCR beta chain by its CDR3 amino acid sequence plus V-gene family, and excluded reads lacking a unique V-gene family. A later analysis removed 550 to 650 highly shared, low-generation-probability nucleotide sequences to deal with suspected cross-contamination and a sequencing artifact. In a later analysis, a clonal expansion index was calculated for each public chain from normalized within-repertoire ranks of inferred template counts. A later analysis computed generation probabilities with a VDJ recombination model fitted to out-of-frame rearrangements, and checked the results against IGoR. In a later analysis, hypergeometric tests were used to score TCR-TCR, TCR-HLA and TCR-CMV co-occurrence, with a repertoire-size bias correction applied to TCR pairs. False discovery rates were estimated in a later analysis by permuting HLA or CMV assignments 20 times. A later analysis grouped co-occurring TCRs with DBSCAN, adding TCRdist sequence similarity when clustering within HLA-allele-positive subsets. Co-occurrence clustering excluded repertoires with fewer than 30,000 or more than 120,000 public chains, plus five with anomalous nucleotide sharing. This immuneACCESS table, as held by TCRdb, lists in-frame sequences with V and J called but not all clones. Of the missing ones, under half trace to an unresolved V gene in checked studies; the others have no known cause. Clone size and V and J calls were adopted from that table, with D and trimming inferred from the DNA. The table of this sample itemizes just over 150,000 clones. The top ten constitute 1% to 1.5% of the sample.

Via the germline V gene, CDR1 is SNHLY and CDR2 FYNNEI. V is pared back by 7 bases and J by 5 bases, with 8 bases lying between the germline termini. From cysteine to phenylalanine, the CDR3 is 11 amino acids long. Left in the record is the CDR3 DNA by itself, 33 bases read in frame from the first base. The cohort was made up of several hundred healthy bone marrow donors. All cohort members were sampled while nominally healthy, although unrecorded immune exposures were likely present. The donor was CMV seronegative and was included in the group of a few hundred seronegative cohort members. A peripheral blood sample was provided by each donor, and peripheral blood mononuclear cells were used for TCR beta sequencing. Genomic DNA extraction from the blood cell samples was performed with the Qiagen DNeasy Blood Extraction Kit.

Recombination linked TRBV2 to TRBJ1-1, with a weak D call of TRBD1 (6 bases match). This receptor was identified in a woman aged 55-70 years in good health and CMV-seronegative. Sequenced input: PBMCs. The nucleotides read TGTGCCAGCAAAACAGGGACTGAAGCTTTCTTT. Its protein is CASKTGTEAFF.